This TCR beta chain was retrieved from a study of cytomegalovirus exposure and HLA in healthy donors. The CDR3 is 17 amino acids. CDR1 is ENHRY, CDR2 SYGVKD, per germline. With 0 bases clipped from V and 6 bases from J, the junction kept 10 bases outside the gene matches. Donors in the study were healthy people who gave bone marrow. Notes on the study in general: For most TCR sequences rarity was the rule, although some public TCRs occurred in many donors.

Regarding this clone: Its antigen is as yet unknown.

The study ran its PCR with 60 Vbeta and 13 Jbeta primers. Sequencing was performed with immunoSEQ multiplex PCR; in TCRdb, only in-frame clones are kept and a portion is missing. There are 160,000 or so clones in the sample; 70% to 90% occur only once, and roughly 2% lies in the top ten. The TCR originated in a woman between 18 and 30 years old in good health and CMV-seronegative. The sample was PBMCs. The chain combines TRBV10-3 with TRBJ2-5; TRBD2 matches at 10 bases. Here the CDR3 reads CAISESSGGAFRQTQYF. In DNA, the CDR3 is TGTGCCATCAGTGAGTCGAGCGGGGGGGCCTTCAGACAGACCCAGTACTTC.